This TCR beta chain was sequenced during a study of blood T cell repertoires in COVID-19. As for the study in general: Nucleic acid was either cDNA or gDNA, and it came from T cells, B-cell-depleted T cells, or PBMCs.

Some clones are missing from TCRdb's copy, which holds only in-frame ones; the method was immunoSEQ multiplex PCR. The sample shows 110,000 to 150,000 clones, around 80% of them seen only once. From germline, CDR1 is SGHNT and CDR2 YYREEE (reference sequence). CDR3 length: 13 amino acids. V dropped 4 bases and J dropped 13 bases, with 20 bases sitting between them. The rearrangement uses TRBV5-4 and TRBJ2-5; tentatively, D is TRBD2 (6 bases). The specimen sequenced was peripheral blood. This TCR derives from a man aged 55 to 70 with acute or convalescent COVID-19. In DNA, the CDR3 is TGTGCCAGCAGCCGTAGCGGAACTGTCTTTATGTACTTC. Translated, it gives CASSRSGTVFMYF.